Below are 14 T cell receptor beta chains sequenced from a single sample in a study of cytomegalovirus exposure and HLA in healthy donors. 60 Vbeta and 13 Jbeta primers were used in PCR. Some clones are missing from TCRdb's copy, which holds only in-frame ones; the method was immunoSEQ multiplex PCR. The sample lists some 110,000 clones, approximately 80% occurring once. The sample taken for sequencing was PBMCs. The origin of the receptors is a woman younger than 35 in good health and CMV-seropositive.

The chain employs TRBV30 and TRBJ1-1, with a weak D call TRBD1 (6 bases). Germline assignment: CDR1 GTSNPN and CDR2 SVGIG (reference sequence). The CDR3 consists of 14 residues. V dropped 3 bases and J dropped 3 bases, with 14 bases sitting between them. In DNA, the CDR3 is TGTGCCTGGAGCCTCGGGGGGCGCGACACTGAAGCTTTCTTT. Protein: CAWSLGGRDTEAFF.

V and J are TRBV7-8 and TRBJ2-2, with D possibly TRBD2 on 5 matching bases. CDR3 length: 12 residues. Trimming removed 10 bases from V and 6 bases from J, with 12 bases in between. Per the germline V gene, CDR1 is SGHVS and CDR2 is FQNEAQ. This chain's CDR3 is CATDWVAGELFF. The CDR3 nucleotides read TGTGCCACGGACTGGGTAGCCGGGGAGCTGTTTTTT.

In DNA form, the CDR3 reads TGTGCCACTCGGACTAGCGGGAGGGCCTTCAGTTTGACAGATACGCAGTATTTT. Amino acids: CATRTSGRAFSLTDTQYF. This chain links TRBV19 with TRBJ2-3; TRBD2 agrees at 15 bases. CDR3 size: 18 residues. V was pared by 10 bases and J by 3 bases, with 14 bases of the junction left unmatched. Germline V lookup: CDR1 LNHDA, CDR2 SQIVND (reference sequence).

The chain links TRBV6-5 to TRBJ2-2; the D gene is possibly TRBD2 (5 bases). The CDR3 contains 12 residues. Germline V CDR1 and CDR2: MNHEY, SVGAGI. V was pared by 3 bases and J by 6 bases, with 5 bases between. This CDR3 is CASSYSAGELFF. Written as DNA, the CDR3 is TGTGCCAGCAGTTATAGCGCCGGGGAGCTGTTTTTT.

The sample holds one count of this clone. The chain employs TRBV21-1 and TRBJ2-7; the table's D call, TRBD2, has no DNA check behind it. TRBV21-1 constitutes a pseudogene. CDR3 length equals 15 residues. The CDR3 coding sequence is TGTGCCAGCAGCATCTTAGCGGGAGTCCCATCCGAGCAGTACTTC. Its translation is CASSILAGVPSEQYF.

This chain uses TRBV19 with TRBJ1-1; 7 bases map to TRBD1. Germline CDR1 LNHDA, CDR2 SQIVND (reference sequence). V was clipped by 5 bases and J by 2 bases; unmatched bases: 11. CDR3 length equals 16 residues. This CDR3 reads CASSLRPTGLNTEAFF. The CDR3 DNA reads TGTGCCAGTAGTCTCCGACCGACAGGGTTAAACACTGAAGCTTTCTTT.

The chain employs TRBV19 and TRBJ1-1, with D uncertain. The CDR3 is 16 amino acids. CDR1 LNHDA and CDR2 SQIVND come from the germline V gene (reference sequence). Trimming took 6 bases from V and 5 from J, leaving 22 bases between them. Here the CDR3 reads CASSREDLLRKTEAFF. The CDR3 DNA follows: TGTGCCAGTAGCCGGGAGGACCTTCTTCGTAAGACTGAAGCTTTCTTT. The full variable domain, rest sourced from reference TRBV19 and TRBJ1-1, is DGGITQSPKYLFRKEGQNVTLSCEQNLNHDAMYWYRQDPGQGLRLIYYSQIVNDFQKGDIAEGYSVSREKKESFPLTVTSAQKNPTAFYLCASSREDLLRKTEAFFGQGTRLTVV.

The chain joins TRBV6-4 to TRBJ2-5; 9 bases are a match to TRBD1. Germline V gives CDR1 MRHNA, CDR2 SNTAGT. J was trimmed by 3 bases and V by 0 bases; bases with no gene match: 2. CDR3 length equals 15 residues. The CDR3 nucleotides are TGTGCCAGCAGTGACTCGGACAGGGGTGAAGAGACCCAGTACTTC. It translates to CASSDSDRGEETQYF.

This clone was counted between two and nine times. The V gene is TRBV9, the J gene TRBJ2-5; 10 bases are shared with TRBD2. The length of the CDR3 is 15 residues. CDR1 is SGDLS, CDR2 YYNGEE, per germline. V was pared by 0 bases and J by 4 bases, with 3 bases of the junction left unmatched. Here the CDR3 reads CASSVGVAGGETQYF. DNA for the CDR3: TGTGCCAGCAGCGTAGGGGTAGCGGGGGGAGAGACCCAGTACTTC.

A few counts support this clone. CDR3 bases: TGTGCCTGGAGTGTTTATGCGGGAGCCCTTGGGGAAGATACGCAGTATTTT. Residues: CAWSVYAGALGEDTQYF. The chain is built from TRBV30 and TRBJ2-3, with 7 nucleotides matching TRBD2. The V and J ends lost 0 bases and 5 bases, in that order; junction bases with no gene match: 14. Germline loops: CDR1 GTSNPN, CDR2 SVGIG (reference sequence). The CDR3 totals 17 residues.

The chain uses TRBV18 and TRBJ2-7; no definite D call. Trimming pared 3 bases from V and 3 bases from J, leaving 9 bases between. Germline V CDR1 and CDR2: KGHSH, LQKENI. CDR3 length: 13 residues. CDR3 region: CASSPLGSYEQYF. As DNA, the CDR3 is TGTGCCAGCTCACCGTTGGGCAGCTACGAGCAGTACTTC.

This chain joins TRBV28 and TRBJ2-7; 8 nucleotides align to TRBD1. The CDR3 extends over 12 amino acids. V shed 7 bases, J shed 5 bases, and the junction held 4 bases outside the gene matches. Germline assignment: CDR1 MDHEN and CDR2 SYDVKM. CDR3: CASTQGAHEQYF. For the CDR3, the DNA is TGTGCCAGCACCCAGGGGGCTCACGAGCAGTACTTC. Using reference TRBV28 and TRBJ2-7 for the parts outside the CDR3, the full variable domain is DVKVTQSSRYLVKRTGEKVFLECVQDMDHENMFWYRQDPGLGLRLIYFSYDVKMKEKGDIPEGYSVSREKKERFSLILESASTNQTSMYLCASTQGAHEQYFGPGTRLTVT.

The chain is built from TRBV5-1 and TRBJ1-4; 10 bases map to TRBD1. In germline, CDR1 is SGHRS, CDR2 YFSETQ. CDR3 length equals 16 residues. The J segment lost 8 bases and the V segment lost 4 bases, leaving 11 bases of the junction unmatched. The CDR3 spells CASSTDRGGVGEKLFF. The CDR3 DNA reads as TGCGCCAGCAGCACGGACAGGGGGGGAGTCGGGGAAAAACTGTTTTTT. The full variable domain, with the rest looked up from reference TRBV5-1 and TRBJ1-4, is KAGVTQTPRYLIKTRGQQVTLSCSPISGHRSVSWYQQTPGQGLQFLFEYFSETQRNKGNFPGRFSGRQFSNSRSEMNVSTLELGDSALYLCASSTDRGGVGEKLFFGSGTQLSVL.

The chain joins TRBV19 to TRBJ1-1; D gene uncertain. This CDR3 is built from 13 residues. The germline CDR1 and CDR2 sequences are LNHDA and SQIVND (reference sequence). V lost 7 bases, J lost 0 bases, and 9 bases lay in between. CDR3 sequence: CASNGEMNTEAFF. CDR3 coding DNA: TGTGCCAGTAACGGGGAGATGAACACTGAAGCTTTCTTT.